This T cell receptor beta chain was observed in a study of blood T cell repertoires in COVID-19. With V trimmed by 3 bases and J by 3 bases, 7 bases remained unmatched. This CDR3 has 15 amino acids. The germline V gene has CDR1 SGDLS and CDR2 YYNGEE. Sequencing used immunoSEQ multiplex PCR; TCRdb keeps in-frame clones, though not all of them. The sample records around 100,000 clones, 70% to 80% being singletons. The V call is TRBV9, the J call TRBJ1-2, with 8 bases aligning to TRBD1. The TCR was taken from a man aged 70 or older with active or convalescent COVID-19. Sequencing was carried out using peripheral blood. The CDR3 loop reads CASSAGTGGDYGYTF. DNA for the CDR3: TGTGCCAGCAGCGCCGGCACAGGGGGGGACTATGGCTACACCTTC.